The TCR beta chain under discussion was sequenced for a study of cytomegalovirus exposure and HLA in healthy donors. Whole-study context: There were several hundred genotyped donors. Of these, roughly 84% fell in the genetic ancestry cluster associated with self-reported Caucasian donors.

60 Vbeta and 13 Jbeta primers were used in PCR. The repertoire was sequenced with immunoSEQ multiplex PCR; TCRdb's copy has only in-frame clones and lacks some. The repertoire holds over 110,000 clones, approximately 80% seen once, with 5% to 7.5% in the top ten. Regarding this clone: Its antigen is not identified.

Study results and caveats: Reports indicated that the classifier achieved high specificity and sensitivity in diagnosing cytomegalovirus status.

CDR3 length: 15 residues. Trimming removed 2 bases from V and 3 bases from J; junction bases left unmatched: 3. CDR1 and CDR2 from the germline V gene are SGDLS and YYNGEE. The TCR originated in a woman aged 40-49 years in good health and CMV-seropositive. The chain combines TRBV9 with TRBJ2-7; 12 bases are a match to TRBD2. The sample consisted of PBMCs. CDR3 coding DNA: TGTGCCAGCAGCGTGACTAGCGGGAGTGTCTACGAGCAGTACTTC. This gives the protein CASSVTSGSVYEQYF.